This record looks at one T cell receptor beta chain sequence and its context. What it binds is not known. Germline values: CDR1 LNHDA, CDR2 SQIVND (reference sequence). The ends lost 1 base at V and 2 bases at J; junction bases unmatched: 5. The CDR3 runs to 16 residues. This sample stems from a study of T cell responses to AZD1222 COVID-19 vaccine. The study, taken as a whole, reports: The donor cohort was predominantly white British with a female majority, and clonal diversity may have been underestimated. Receipt of two AZD1222 doses was followed by a rise in Spike-specific TCR breadth and depth.

Produced via immunoSEQ multiplex PCR; TCRdb's table is partial and in-frame only. Of around 84,000 clones in the sample, roughly nine tenths were seen once. The chain has TRBV19 and TRBJ2-5, with 9 bases matching TRBD2. This receptor was obtained from an adult in good health. The specimen comprised peripheral blood, sampled on day 0 of AZD1222 vaccination. The CDR3 reads CASSIAAGGPQETQYF. CDR3 nucleotide sequence: TGTGCCAGTAGTATAGCGGCGGGAGGGCCTCAAGAGACCCAGTACTTC.